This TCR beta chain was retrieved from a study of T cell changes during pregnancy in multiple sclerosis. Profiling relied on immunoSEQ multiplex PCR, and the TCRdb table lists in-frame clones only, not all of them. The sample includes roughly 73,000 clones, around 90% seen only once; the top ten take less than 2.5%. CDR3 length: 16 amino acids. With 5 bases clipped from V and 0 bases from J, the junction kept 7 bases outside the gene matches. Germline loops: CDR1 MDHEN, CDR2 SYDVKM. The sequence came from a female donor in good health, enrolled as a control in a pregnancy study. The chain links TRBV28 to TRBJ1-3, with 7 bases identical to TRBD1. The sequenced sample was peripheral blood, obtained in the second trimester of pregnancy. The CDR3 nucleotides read TGTGCCAGCAGTCGCGGAGGGACAGTCTCTGGAAACACCATATATTTT. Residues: CASSRGGTVSGNTIYF.